This entry features one T cell receptor (beta chain) sequence. V dropped 2 bases and J dropped 2; count of bases not matched to a gene: 2. Germline CDR1 is SGHRS and CDR2 is YFSETQ. This CDR3 region has 15 residues. The authors' processing: Cell counts per sample came from amplifying reference gene primers. Assay used: immunoSEQ multiplex PCR; TCRdb lists only in-frame clones, some missing. From that table come the V and J calls and clone size; the DNA was used to work out D and trimming. The sample shows under 450,000 clones, 81% of them seen only once. This record comes from a study of blood T cell repertoires in COVID-19. Whole-study context: The United States, Italy and Spain supplied acute and convalescent COVID-19 samples. PBMCs, B-cell-depleted T cells, or T cells provided the cDNA or gDNA that made up the material.

The clonotype was recovered from a human donor with acute or convalescent COVID-19. The donor label of this sample is uncertain. Specimen: peripheral blood. This rearrangement joins TRBV5-1 to TRBJ2-3; 10 bases are a match to TRBD2. CDR3: CASSFLAGDTDTQYF. CDR3 sequence (DNA): TGCGCCAGCAGCTTCCTAGCGGGAGACACAGATACGCAGTATTTT.